The clone carrying this TCR beta chain was found many times. Germline V lookup: CDR1 DFQATT, CDR2 SNEGSKA (reference sequence). Deletions cut 1 base from V and 2 bases from J, with 6 bases between. The CDR3 extends over 12 amino acids. The sample is drawn from a study of T cells in Graves' hyperthyroidism and ophthalmopathy. Using RNA transcripts as the source, TCR beta CDR3 regions were amplified. During a first-round RT-PCR of the TCR CDR3, the HTBI primer set was used. TCRdb independently ran MiXCR on the multiplex PCR reads; one entry per CDR3 protein. The sample contains about 640,000 distinct CDR3 sequences, approximately 14% of which appear only once.

The sample consisted of blood. The TCR comes from a woman aged 50 to 60 with Graves' ophthalmopathy. This rearrangement joins TRBV20-1 to TRBJ2-7, with D possibly being TRBD1 (5 bases). Written as DNA, the CDR3 is TGCAGTGCTAGAGTCAGGGCCTACGAGCAGTACTTC. It codes for CSARVRAYEQYF.